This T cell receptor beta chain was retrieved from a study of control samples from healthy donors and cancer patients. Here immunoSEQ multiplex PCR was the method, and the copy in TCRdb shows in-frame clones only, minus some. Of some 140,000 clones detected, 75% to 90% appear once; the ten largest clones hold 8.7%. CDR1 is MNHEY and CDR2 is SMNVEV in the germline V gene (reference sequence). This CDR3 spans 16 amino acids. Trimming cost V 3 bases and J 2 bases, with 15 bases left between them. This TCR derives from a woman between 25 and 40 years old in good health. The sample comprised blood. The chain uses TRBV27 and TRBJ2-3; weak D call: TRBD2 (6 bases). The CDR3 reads CASSFLFGGNTDTQYF. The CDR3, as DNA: TGTGCCAGCAGTTTTCTATTTGGGGGGAACACAGATACGCAGTATTTT.